This T cell receptor (beta chain) stems from a study of cytomegalovirus exposure and HLA in healthy donors. Study observations and caveats: CMV antigen specificity of three CMV-associated chains was confirmed in vitro.

V lost 4 bases and J lost 1; bases outside the gene matches: 4. CDR3 size: 15 residues. The germline CDR1 and CDR2 sequences are SGHRS and YFSETQ. Comments on this clone: What it recognizes is unknown.

It was the approximately 120-subject validation cohort, separate from the roughly 700-subject first cohort, to which the donors belonged. Sequencing was performed with immunoSEQ multiplex PCR; in TCRdb, only in-frame clones are kept and a portion is missing. The table has 250,000 to 400,000 clones, approximately 86% seen once. The chain has TRBV5-1 and TRBJ2-3; 9 bases match TRBD1. This clonotype was obtained from a man aged 25-45 years in good health and CMV-seronegative. The sequenced sample was PBMCs. The CDR3 spells CASSGRTGGTDTQYF. The CDR3 bases are TGCGCCAGCAGCGGCAGGACAGGGGGCACAGATACGCAGTATTTT.